Listed below are T cell receptor beta chains from one sample, sequenced in a study of a mutant IDH1 vaccine in newly diagnosed glioma. Here immunoSEQ multiplex PCR was the method, and the copy in TCRdb shows in-frame clones only, minus some. The sample holds 13,000 or so clones; around 80% are singletons and the top ten take less than 4.5%. Their specific antigens are unknown. The material was PBMCs, obtained from a glioma patient whose treatment included an IDH1 peptide vaccine. Source of these receptors: a woman aged 40 to 49 with glioma. Both conserved end residues are part of each CDR3. Each record gives: J gene, clone size, CDR3 length, V gene, D gene, CDR3 DNA, CDR3 protein. D genes are given only for firm matches. Only part of the rows carry a size: once, few, many, or a class if the clone is expanded.

J: TRBJ1-1; size: few; length: 9; V: TRBV9; D: NA; DNA: TGTGCCAGCAGCCCTCCCCTAAGCTTT; CDR3: CASSPPLSF
J: TRBJ2-1; size: once; length: 15; V: TRBV4-2; D: NA; DNA: TGTGCCAGCAGCCAAGAGGAAGGGGGGTACAATGAGCAGTTCTTC; CDR3: CASSQEEGGYNEQFF
J: TRBJ2-2; size: NA; length: 16; V: TRBV6-6; D: NA; DNA: TGTGCCAGCAGTTACCCCCCCAGCCGGGTCACCGGGGAGCTGTTTTTT; CDR3: CASSYPPSRVTGELFF
J: TRBJ1-1; size: NA; length: 13; V: TRBV5-1; D: NA; DNA: TGCGCCAGCAGCTTGCCGTTAAACACTGAAGCTTTCTTT; CDR3: CASSLPLNTEAFF
J: TRBJ1-1; size: few; length: 15; V: TRBV6-5; D: TRBD1; DNA: TGTGCCAGCAGTTACTATCAGGGGGCCAACACTGAAGCTTTCTTT; CDR3: CASSYYQGANTEAFF
J: TRBJ2-2; size: NA; length: 17; V: TRBV28; D: NA; DNA: TGTGCCAGCAGTTTAGTTTGGGGGGGGCCGAACACCGGGGAGCTGTTTTTT; CDR3: CASSLVWGGPNTGELFF
J: TRBJ1-5; size: NA; length: 16; V: TRBV30; D: TRBD1; DNA: TGTGCCTGGAGCCTAAGGAGGGGGCAAAGAGGTCAGCCCCAGCATTTT; CDR3: CAWSLRRGQRGQPQHF
J: TRBJ2-1; size: NA; length: 13; V: TRBV15; D: NA; DNA: TGTGCCACCACCAAGGGGGGCGGCGATGAGCAGTTCTTC; CDR3: CATTKGGGDEQFF
J: TRBJ2-7; size: NA; length: 13; V: TRBV9; D: NA; DNA: TGTGCCAGCAGCATTGCAGGGACGGGCGAGCAGTACTTC; CDR3: CASSIAGTGEQYF
J: TRBJ2-7; size: NA; length: 16; V: TRBV6-5; D: TRBD1; DNA: TGTGCCAGCAGTTCTGAAGGGGACAGGGGCCCCTACGAGCAGTACTTC; CDR3: CASSSEGDRGPYEQYF
J: TRBJ2-7; size: NA; length: 11; V: TRBV7-2; D: NA; DNA: TGTGCCAGCAGCTCCCCGTACCACAGCGACTTC; CDR3: CASSSPYHSDF
J: TRBJ1-5; size: few; length: 15; V: TRBV28; D: NA; DNA: TGTGCCAGCAGCCCTGTTGTCAACAGGAGATATTCGGACTCTTTT; CDR3: CASSPVVNRRYSDSF
J: TRBJ2-5; size: once; length: 16; V: TRBV7-3; D: TRBD2; DNA: TGTGCCAGCAGCCTACGGGTGGGGGGGAAGGAAGAGACCCAGTACTTC; CDR3: CASSLRVGGKEETQYF
J: TRBJ1-2; size: NA; length: 14; V: TRBV7-2; D: NA; DNA: TGTGCCAGCAGCTTAAGCAGGGCTAACTATGGCTACACCTTC; CDR3: CASSLSRANYGYTF
J: TRBJ2-5; size: NA; length: 17; V: TRBV28; D: TRBD1; DNA: TGTGCCAGCAGAAAGAAATGGACAGGGTGGTCCCAAGAGACCCAGTACTTC; CDR3: CASRKKWTGWSQETQYF
J: TRBJ1-1; size: few; length: 13; V: TRBV6-5; D: NA; DNA: TGTGCCAGCGCTCAAGCGGTGAGGACTGAAGCTTTCTTT; CDR3: CASAQAVRTEAFF
J: TRBJ2-4; size: NA; length: 11; V: TRBV5-6; D: NA; DNA: TGTGCCAGCAGCTTTTCCGACATTCAGTACTTC; CDR3: CASSFSDIQYF
J: TRBJ1-2; size: few; length: 11; V: TRBV9; D: NA; DNA: TGTGCCAGCAGCGATAACTATGGCTACACCTTC; CDR3: CASSDNYGYTF
J: TRBJ1-2; size: NA; length: 13; V: TRBV19; D: TRBD1; DNA: TGTGCCAGTAGTATCGGGACAGGGGTTGGCTACACCTTC; CDR3: CASSIGTGVGYTF
J: TRBJ2-2; size: NA; length: 18; V: TRBV2; D: TRBD2; DNA: TGTGCCAGCAGTGAATCAGCTTCCCTAGCGGGAGGGCCCGGGGAGCTGTTTTTT; CDR3: CASSESASLAGGPGELFF